The subject of this entry is one T cell receptor beta chain. The record originates from a study of blood T cell repertoires in COVID-19. The assay was immunoSEQ multiplex PCR, and TCRdb's table has in-frame clones only and misses some. The sample holds approximately 320,000 clones; 70% to 90% are singletons and the top ten take around 7.8%. Trimming took 2 bases from V and 0 from J; bases not matched to a gene: 5. The CDR3 totals 15 residues. CDR1 and CDR2 (germline): SGHRS, YFSETQ. V usage is TRBV5-1 and J usage is TRBJ2-7; 7 nucleotides match TRBD2. The receptor was isolated from a human donor in a cohort sampled during active COVID-19. Material: peripheral blood. The CDR3 bases are TGCGCCAGCAGCTTACCGGGGGGAAGCTCCTACGAGCAGTACTTC. It yields the protein CASSLPGGSSYEQYF.